The 4 T cell receptor beta chains listed next were all sequenced from one sample in a study of T-cell reconstitution after alpha-beta-depleted transplantation in children. TCRbeta library construction was performed incorporating unique molecular identifiers. Each CDR3 protein gets one entry after TCRdb re-called the PCR reads with MiXCR. This repertoire shows approximately 520,000 distinct CDR3 sequences, around 10% found once; its top ten account for approximately 14%. The sequencing here drew on PBMCs, mostly from graft donor cells, taken 180 days after TCRalphabeta/CD19-depleted stem cell transplant. These receptors all stem from a female patient between 2 and 15 years old who had a stem cell transplant for aplastic anemia, so the T cells may come from the graft donor.

V and J are TRBV5-1 and TRBJ1-3, with 9 positions matching TRBD1. Germline V gene lookup returns CDR1 SGHRS and CDR2 YFSETQ. The length of the CDR3 is 16 residues. V shed 2 bases, J shed 6 bases, and the junction held 9 bases outside the gene matches. The CDR3 is CASSLDGTGSANTIYF. As DNA, the CDR3 is TGCGCCAGCAGCTTAGACGGGACAGGGAGTGCAAACACCATATATTTT.

This chain links TRBV6-5 with TRBJ2-7; D remains unclear. Germline CDR1 is MNHEY and CDR2 is SVGAGI. The CDR3 covers 14 residues. V lost 0 bases and J 3 bases, leaving 9 bases between the germline ends. As DNA, the CDR3 is TGTGCCAGCAGTTACTCGCGACCCCACTACGAGCAGTACTTC. Its translation: CASSYSRPHYEQYF.

J is TRBJ2-2 and V is TRBV20-1, with D perhaps matching TRBD1 (6 bases). V was pared by 0 bases and J by 0 bases, with 20 bases between. Germline CDR1 DFQATT, CDR2 SNEGSKA (reference sequence). This CDR3 is built from 19 residues. The chain's CDR3 is CSARDAGARATSNTGELFF. In DNA, the CDR3 is TGCAGTGCTAGAGATGCAGGGGCCAGGGCAACCTCGAACACCGGGGAGCTGTTTTTT.

The J gene is TRBJ2-2, the V gene TRBV7-2; the match to TRBD2 covers 11 bases. CDR1 and CDR2 from the germline V gene are SGHTA and FQGNSA. This CDR3 has 15 amino acids. V was clipped by 2 bases and J by 6 bases; unmatched bases: 2. CDR3 protein: CASSLNSGRAGELFF. In DNA, the CDR3 is TGTGCCAGCAGCTTAAATAGCGGGAGGGCCGGGGAGCTGTTTTTT.